This T cell receptor beta chain was documented in a study of T cells in Graves' hyperthyroidism and ophthalmopathy. When ophthalmopathy did not progress within 18 months, Graves' hyperthyroidism was considered stable. Diagnoses were made from clinical symptoms, serum measures (thyroxine and TRAb), thyroid ultrasound and orbital computed tomography. Germline V gene lookup returns CDR1 LGHNT and CDR2 FRNRAP. This CDR3 is 18 amino acids long. The V end lost 7 bases, the J end lost 0 bases, and 22 bases lay between the germline ends. The investigators amplified TCR beta CDR3 regions from RNA transcripts. Initially, a first-round RT-PCR of the TCR CDR3 employed the HTBI primer set. Using its own MiXCR run on the multiplex PCR reads, TCRdb lists one record per CDR3 protein. The repertoire holds 500,000 to 600,000 distinct CDR3 sequences, about a sixth seen once, with 15% to 20% in the top ten.

The sequencing input was blood. This TCR was sampled from a woman aged 18-29 years with Graves' hyperthyroidism. The rearrangement uses TRBV12-5 and TRBJ2-1; no clear D. CDR3 in DNA: TGTGCTAGTGCCGCCGTCGGTCTCGGCGGAAGCTCCTACAATGAGCAGTTCTTC. This gives the protein CASAAVGLGGSSYNEQFF.